These T cell receptor beta chains were read from a single sample in a study of T cells in Graves' hyperthyroidism and ophthalmopathy. TCRdb re-called the multiplex PCR reads through MiXCR, storing one row per CDR3 protein. The profile shows some 500,000 distinct CDR3 sequences, approximately 15% of them singletons. The sample consisted of blood. These receptors came from a woman aged 18-30 years with Graves' hyperthyroidism. CDR3s include the opening cysteine and the closing phenylalanine or tryptophan. D genes are given only for firm matches. Size tells how often a clone was seen (once, few, many) or the class of an expanded clone, and some rows leave it out.

d_gene,abundance,v_gene,j_gene,CDR3aa,CDR3nt
-,many,TRBV24-1,TRBJ1-2,CATSEGVGYGYTF,TGTGCCACCAGTGAGGGTGTTGGCTATGGCTACACCTTC
TRBD2,many,TRBV24-1,TRBJ2-1,CATSDSGGRGEQFF,TGTGCCACCAGTGATAGTGGCGGGAGGGGTGAGCAGTTCTTC
TRBD2,many,TRBV19,TRBJ2-1,CASRFLAGNNEQFF,TGTGCCAGTAGATTCCTAGCGGGAAACAATGAGCAGTTCTTC
-,many,TRBV27,TRBJ1-1,CASIGGHNTEAFF,TGTGCCAGCATAGGTGGGCACAACACTGAAGCTTTCTTT
-,-,TRBV11-2,TRBJ2-2,CASSLETGNTGELFF,TGTGCCAGCAGCTTGGAGACAGGGAACACCGGGGAGCTGTTTTTT
-,many,TRBV6-5,TRBJ1-2,CASSYEGVVGGYTF,TGTGCCAGCAGTTACGAAGGAGTTGTCGGGGGCTACACCTTC
-,few,TRBV30,TRBJ2-7,CARQGHYEQYF,TGTGCCCGCCAGGGGCACTACGAGCAGTACTTC
TRBD2,-,TRBV20-1,TRBJ2-7,CSARSSGRRFVYEQYF,TGCAGTGCTAGGTCTAGCGGGAGGAGGTTCGTCTACGAGCAGTACTTC
-,many,TRBV27,TRBJ1-1,CASSLSIGTEAFF,TGTGCCAGCAGTTTATCTATCGGCACTGAAGCTTTCTTT
-,-,TRBV2,TRBJ1-2,CASRLSGSGYGYTF,TGTGCCAGCAGGCTTTCCGGGTCCGGGTATGGCTACACCTTC
TRBD2,many,TRBV12-3/TRBV12-4,TRBJ2-5,CASSPAGGLKETQYF,TGTGCCAGCAGTCCCGCGGGAGGTCTTAAAGAGACCCAGTACTTC
TRBD2,-,TRBV3-1,TRBJ2-3,CASSQDSGRPDTQYF,TGTGCCAGCAGCCAAGATAGCGGGAGGCCAGATACGCAGTATTTT
-,-,TRBV7-2,TRBJ2-3,CASSLEFPSGNRADTQYF,TGTGCCAGCAGCTTAGAGTTCCCGAGCGGCAATCGGGCAGATACGCAGTATTTT
-,many,TRBV27,TRBJ2-1,CASSFLRGNNEQFF,TGTGCCAGCAGTTTCCTGCGGGGAAACAATGAGCAGTTCTTC
TRBD1,few,TRBV20-1,TRBJ1-5,CSAKGRGIFQPQHF,TGCAGTGCTAAGGGCAGGGGGATTTTTCAGCCCCAGCATTTT
TRBD1,few,TRBV24-1,TRBJ2-1,CATSDHRLTGGGSEQFF,TGTGCCACCAGTGATCATCGCTTGACAGGGGGCGGTTCTGAGCAGTTCTTC
-,many,TRBV6-1,TRBJ2-5,CASSEPASQETQYF,TGTGCCAGCAGTGAACCCGCGAGTCAAGAGACCCAGTACTTC
TRBD2,many,TRBV11-1,TRBJ2-7,CASKFWAGGSYEQYF,TGTGCCAGCAAGTTCTGGGCGGGAGGTTCCTACGAGCAGTACTTC
-,-,TRBV19,TRBJ2-1,CVSKGPESYNEQFF,TGTGTCAGTAAGGGCCCTGAGTCCTACAATGAGCAGTTCTTC
-,many,TRBV3-1,TRBJ1-1,CASSQPLFGVGTEAFF,TGTGCCAGCAGCCAACCCCTATTCGGGGTGGGGACTGAAGCTTTCTTT
-,many,TRBV11-3,TRBJ2-5,CASSLVGTYQETQYF,TGTGCCAGCAGCTTAGTTGGGACCTACCAAGAGACCCAGTACTTC
-,-,TRBV5-1,TRBJ2-3,CASILGSSGDTQYF,TGCGCCAGCATCCTTGGAAGTAGTGGAGATACGCAGTATTTT
TRBD1,many,TRBV20-1,TRBJ1-1,CSARRRGLTEAFF,TGCAGTGCTAGAAGAAGGGGGCTCACTGAAGCTTTCTTT
-,many,TRBV15,TRBJ1-1,CATSREGTMNTEAFF,TGTGCCACCAGCAGAGAGGGCACTATGAACACTGAAGCTTTCTTT
TRBD2,few,TRBV3-1,TRBJ2-1,CASSLQGPGLAGGPPTEQFF,TGTGCCAGCAGCCTACAGGGCCCGGGACTAGCGGGAGGGCCTCCAACTGAGCAGTTCTTC
TRBD1,-,TRBV5-6,TRBJ1-1,CASSWGQGAEFVEAFF,TGTGCCAGCAGCTGGGGACAGGGGGCTGAGTTCGTTGAAGCTTTCTTT
TRBD1,many,TRBV11-2,TRBJ1-1,CASGQRTGTNTEAFF,TGTGCCAGCGGTCAAAGGACAGGGACAAACACTGAAGCTTTCTTT
-,few,TRBV19,TRBJ2-1,CATSSVNEQFF,TGTGCCACCTCGTCCGTCAATGAGCAGTTCTTC
-,many,TRBV7-2,TRBJ2-1,CASSLSGLPEEFF,TGTGCCAGCAGCTTATCGGGACTTCCCGAAGAGTTCTTC
TRBD1,once,TRBV6-2/TRBV6-3,TRBJ2-3,CASSYEWVGTGTDTQYF,TGTGCCAGCAGTTACGAATGGGTGGGGACAGGCACAGATACGCAGTATTTT
-,-,TRBV9,TRBJ2-7,CASSVEGYSYEQYF,TGTGCCAGCAGCGTAGAAGGCTACTCCTACGAGCAGTACTTC
TRBD1,many,TRBV19,TRBJ1-2,CASSAQGVDTNYGYTF,TGTGCCAGTAGTGCCCAGGGGGTAGATACTAACTATGGCTACACCTTC
-,-,TRBV20-1,TRBJ1-2,CSARESEAGINYGYTF,TGCAGTGCTAGAGAGAGTGAGGCGGGGATTAACTATGGCTACACCTTC
TRBD2,many,TRBV6-1,TRBJ2-1,CASRIETSGRNEQFF,TGTGCCAGCAGGATAGAGACTAGCGGGAGGAATGAGCAGTTCTTC
TRBD2,many,TRBV6-2/TRBV6-3,TRBJ2-1,CASSLAGGNYNEQFF,TGTGCCAGCAGCCTAGCGGGAGGTAACTACAATGAGCAGTTCTTC
-,many,TRBV20-1,TRBJ2-1,CSARDSGRNNEQFF,TGCAGTGCTAGAGATTCGGGCAGGAACAATGAGCAGTTCTTC
TRBD2,-,TRBV29-1,TRBJ2-5,CSVAPGVAGDETQYF,TGCAGCGTGGCCCCCGGTGTAGCGGGAGATGAGACCCAGTACTTC
-,few,TRBV5-5,TRBJ2-1,CASSLASMVAPNEQFF,TGTGCCAGCAGCTTGGCCAGTATGGTGGCCCCCAATGAGCAGTTCTTC
TRBD1,many,TRBV2,TRBJ1-5,CASSLGQGDQPQHF,TGTGCCAGCAGCCTGGGACAGGGAGATCAGCCCCAGCATTTT
-,once,TRBV2,TRBJ2-1,CASSWDRNNEQFF,TGTGCCAGCAGTTGGGACCGAAACAATGAGCAGTTCTTC
TRBD2,-,TRBV5-1,TRBJ2-1,CASSLYAGLDYNEQFF,TGCGCCAGCAGCTTGTACGCGGGACTAGACTACAATGAGCAGTTCTTC
-,-,TRBV27,TRBJ2-7,CASSSLTDLVATTIYEQYF,TGTGCCAGCAGTTCCCTCACCGATCTGGTTGCCACCACTATCTACGAGCAGTACTTC
TRBD1,many,TRBV11-3,TRBJ2-1,CASSSSGAGTGRNEQFF,TGTGCCAGCAGCTCAAGCGGGGCCGGGACAGGGCGCAATGAGCAGTTCTTC
-,many,TRBV7-6,TRBJ2-1,CASSQAAGPYNEQFF,TGTGCCAGCAGCCAAGCGGCCGGCCCGTACAATGAGCAGTTCTTC
-,-,TRBV6-2/TRBV6-3,TRBJ2-5,CASSDPPAETQYF,TGTGCCAGCAGTGACCCACCGGCGGAGACCCAGTACTTC
-,-,TRBV14,TRBJ2-5,CASSSRGGKQETQYF,TGTGCCAGCAGCTCGAGAGGGGGGAAACAAGAGACCCAGTACTTC
-,few,TRBV29-1,TRBJ2-3,CSVELETDTQYF,TGCAGCGTTGAGTTGGAGACAGATACGCAGTATTTT
TRBD1,many,TRBV20-1,TRBJ2-1,CSASRDRGRHEQFF,TGCAGTGCTAGCCGGGACAGGGGGCGTCATGAGCAGTTCTTC
-,many,TRBV6-5,TRBJ1-5,CASSYGVSNQPQHF,TGTGCCAGCAGTTACGGGGTTAGCAATCAGCCCCAGCATTTT
-,many,TRBV18,TRBJ1-1,CASSPSDTEAFF,TGTGCCAGCTCGCCTAGTGACACTGAAGCTTTCTTT
TRBD1,few,TRBV5-4,TRBJ2-1,CASSHTGTGGGGTYNEQFF,TGTGCCAGCAGCCATACCGGGACAGGGGGAGGGGGTACCTACAATGAGCAGTTCTTC
-,-,TRBV7-2,TRBJ1-2,CASSLEINYGYTF,TGTGCCAGCAGCTTAGAGATAAACTATGGCTACACCTTC